The source of this T cell receptor beta chain is a study of regulatory T cells in long-lasting Graves disease. This clonotype was observed at least ten times. As to time point: newly diagnosed GD, antithyroid drugs for less than 3 months. Construction of the TCR library relied on RNA isolated from PBMCs. Diagnosing Graves' disease relied on the American Thyroid Association guidelines. Sequencing libraries for TCR beta were prepared with iRepertoire HTBI primers and Arm-PCR of CDR3 regions. In TCRdb, the multiplex PCR reads were re-called with MiXCR into one record per CDR3 protein. Found here are approximately 400,000 distinct CDR3 sequences, approximately 15% of them singletons; the top ten hold 16%. CDR1 and CDR2 (germline): SGHAT, FQNNGV. This CDR3 has 17 residues. The trim removed 2 bases at V and 0 bases at J, leaving 3 bases unmatched. These data were also filed under a second study, of T cells in Graves' hyperthyroidism and ophthalmopathy. That work adds: Patients were excluded because of uncontrolled infection, other autoimmune disease, pregnancy or lactation. Orbital computed tomography and thyroid ultrasound, together with serum TRAb and thyroxine and clinical symptoms, were used for diagnoses.

V is TRBV11-2 and J is TRBJ2-2; 10 nucleotides align to TRBD2. This sample comprised peripheral blood mononuclear cells (PBMCs), obtained at new diagnosis, from a patient treated with antithyroid drugs. The source is a woman in her twenties or thirties with Graves disease. The CDR3, as DNA: TGTGCCAGCAGCTTACCGGGACTAGCGTCGAACACCGGGGAGCTGTTTTTT. Its protein is CASSLPGLASNTGELFF.